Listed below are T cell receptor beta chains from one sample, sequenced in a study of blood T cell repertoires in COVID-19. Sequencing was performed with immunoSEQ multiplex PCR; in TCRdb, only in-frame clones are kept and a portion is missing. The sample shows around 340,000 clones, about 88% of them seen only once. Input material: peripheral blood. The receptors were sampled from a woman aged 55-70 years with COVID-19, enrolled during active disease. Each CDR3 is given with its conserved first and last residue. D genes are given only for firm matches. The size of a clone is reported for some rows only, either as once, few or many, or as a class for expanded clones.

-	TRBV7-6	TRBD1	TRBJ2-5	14	CASSEDRGAKTQYF	TGTGCCAGCAGCGAAGACAGGGGGGCGAAGACCCAGTACTTC
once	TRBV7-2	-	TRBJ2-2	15	CASSLDWPSTGELFF	TGTGCCAGCAGCCTGGACTGGCCCTCCACCGGGGAGCTGTTTTTT
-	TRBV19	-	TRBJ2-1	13	CASSFSPGLNIIF	TGTGCCAGTAGTTTCTCCCCTGGACTAAATATAATCTTC
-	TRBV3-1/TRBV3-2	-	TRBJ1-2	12	CASSQDARGNTF	TGTGCCAGCAGCCAAGATGCGAGGGGGAACACCTTC
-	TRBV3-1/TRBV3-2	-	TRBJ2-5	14	CASSQDQGRETQYF	TGTGCCAGCAGCCAAGACCAGGGCCGGGAGACCCAGTACTTC
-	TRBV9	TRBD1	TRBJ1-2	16	CASSELTGGGDYGYTF	TGTGCCAGCAGCGAACTAACAGGGGGAGGGGACTATGGCTACACCTTC
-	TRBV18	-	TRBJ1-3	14	CASLEGAAGNTIYF	TGTGCCAGCTTAGAAGGGGCAGCTGGAAACACCATATATTTT
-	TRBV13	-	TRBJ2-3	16	CASSPAGPSYTDTQYF	TGTGCCAGCAGCCCCGCGGGGCCATCGTACACAGATACGCAGTATTTT
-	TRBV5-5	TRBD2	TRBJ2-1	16	CASSSGLAATYNEQFF	TGTGCCAGCAGCTCCGGACTAGCGGCCACCTACAATGAGCAGTTCTTC
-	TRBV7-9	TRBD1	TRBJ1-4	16	CASSLSGGSGGEKLFF	TGTGCCAGCAGCTTGAGTGGGGGCTCAGGGGGTGAAAAACTGTTTTTT
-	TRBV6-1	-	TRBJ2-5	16	CASSEGVSVHQETQYF	TGTGCCAGCAGTGAAGGAGTGTCGGTACACCAAGAGACCCAGTACTTC
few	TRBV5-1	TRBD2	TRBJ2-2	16	CASSTLAGGDTGELFF	TGCGCCAGCAGCACACTAGCGGGGGGTGACACCGGGGAGCTGTTTTTT
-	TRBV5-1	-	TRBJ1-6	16	CASSWDGSSYNSPLHF	TGCGCCAGCAGCTGGGACGGGAGCTCCTATAATTCACCCCTCCACTTT
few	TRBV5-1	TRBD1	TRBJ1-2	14	CASSQTGESGGYTF	TGCGCCAGCAGCCAGACAGGGGAATCGGGTGGCTACACCTTC